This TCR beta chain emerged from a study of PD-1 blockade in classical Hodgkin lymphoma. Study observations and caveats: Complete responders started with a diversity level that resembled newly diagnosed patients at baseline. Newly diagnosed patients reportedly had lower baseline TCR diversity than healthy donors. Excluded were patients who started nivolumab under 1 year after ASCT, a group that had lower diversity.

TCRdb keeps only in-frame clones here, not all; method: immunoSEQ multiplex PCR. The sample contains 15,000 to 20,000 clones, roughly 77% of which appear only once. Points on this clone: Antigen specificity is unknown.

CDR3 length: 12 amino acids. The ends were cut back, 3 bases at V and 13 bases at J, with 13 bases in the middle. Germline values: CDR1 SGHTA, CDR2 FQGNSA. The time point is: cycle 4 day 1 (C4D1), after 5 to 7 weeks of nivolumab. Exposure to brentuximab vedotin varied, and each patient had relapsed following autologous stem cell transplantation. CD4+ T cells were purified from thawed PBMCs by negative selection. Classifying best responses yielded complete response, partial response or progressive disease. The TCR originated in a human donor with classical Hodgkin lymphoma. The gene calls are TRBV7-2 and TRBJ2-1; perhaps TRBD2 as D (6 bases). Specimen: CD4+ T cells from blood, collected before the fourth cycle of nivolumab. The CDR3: CASSFLTREQFF. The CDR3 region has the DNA TGTGCCAGCAGCTTTTTGACTAGGGAACAGTTCTTC.